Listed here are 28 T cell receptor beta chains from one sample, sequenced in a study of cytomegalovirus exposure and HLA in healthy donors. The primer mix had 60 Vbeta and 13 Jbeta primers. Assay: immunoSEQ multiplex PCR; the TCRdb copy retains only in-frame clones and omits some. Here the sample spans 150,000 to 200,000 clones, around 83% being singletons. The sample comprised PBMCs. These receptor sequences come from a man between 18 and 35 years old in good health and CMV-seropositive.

CDR3 protein: CASSSPGQGAYEQYF. The CDR3 DNA reads TGTGCCAGCAGTTCGCCTGGACAGGGGGCCTACGAGCAGTACTTC. The chain couples TRBV27 to TRBJ2-7; 10 nucleotides align to TRBD1. V trimming: 4 bases; J trimming: 2 bases; junction bases outside the gene matches: 5. Per germline, CDR1 MNHEY and CDR2 SMNVEV (reference sequence). This CDR3 region has 15 residues.

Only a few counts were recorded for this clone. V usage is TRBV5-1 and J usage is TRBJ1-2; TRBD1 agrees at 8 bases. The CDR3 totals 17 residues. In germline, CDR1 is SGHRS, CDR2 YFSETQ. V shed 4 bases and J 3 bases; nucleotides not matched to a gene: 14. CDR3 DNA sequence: TGCGCCAGCAGCCTGACTATTGCGTGGGGACAGGACTATGGCTACACCTTC. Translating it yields CASSLTIAWGQDYGYTF.

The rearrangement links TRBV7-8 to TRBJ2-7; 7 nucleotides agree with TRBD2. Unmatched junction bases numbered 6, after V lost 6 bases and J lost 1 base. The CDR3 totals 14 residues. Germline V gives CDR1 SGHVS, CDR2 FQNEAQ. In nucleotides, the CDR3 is TGTGCCAGCAGTGTCTGGGGGGGATCCTACGAGCAGTACTTC. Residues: CASSVWGGSYEQYF.

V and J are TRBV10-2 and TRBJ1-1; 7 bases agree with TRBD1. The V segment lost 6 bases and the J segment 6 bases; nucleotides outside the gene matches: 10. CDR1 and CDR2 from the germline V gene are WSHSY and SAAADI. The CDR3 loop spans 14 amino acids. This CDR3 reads CASRQTGNTPEAFF. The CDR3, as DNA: TGCGCCAGCAGACAGACAGGGAATACCCCTGAAGCTTTCTTT.

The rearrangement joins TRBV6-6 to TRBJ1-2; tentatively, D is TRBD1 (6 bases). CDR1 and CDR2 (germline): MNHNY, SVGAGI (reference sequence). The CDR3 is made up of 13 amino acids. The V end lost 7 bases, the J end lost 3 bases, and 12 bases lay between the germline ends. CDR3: CASNSDRYYGYTF. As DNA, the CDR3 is TGTGCCAGCAACTCGGACAGATACTATGGCTACACCTTC.

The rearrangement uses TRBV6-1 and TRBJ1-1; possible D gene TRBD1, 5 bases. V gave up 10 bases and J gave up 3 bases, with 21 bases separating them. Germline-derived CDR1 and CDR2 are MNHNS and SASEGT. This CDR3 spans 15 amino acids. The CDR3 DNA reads TGTGCCACCCAATGGGGCACCTTGCGAGACACTGAAGCTTTCTTT. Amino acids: CATQWGTLRDTEAFF.

CDR3 amino acids: CASSENREGYTF. The DNA of the CDR3 is TGTGCCAGCAGCGAAAACAGGGAGGGCTACACCTTC. This chain uses TRBV11-2 with TRBJ1-2; D might be TRBD1 (6 bases). The germline gives CDR1 SGHAT, CDR2 FQNNGV. The CDR3 spans 12 residues. Deletions cut 5 bases from V and 8 bases from J, with 12 bases between.

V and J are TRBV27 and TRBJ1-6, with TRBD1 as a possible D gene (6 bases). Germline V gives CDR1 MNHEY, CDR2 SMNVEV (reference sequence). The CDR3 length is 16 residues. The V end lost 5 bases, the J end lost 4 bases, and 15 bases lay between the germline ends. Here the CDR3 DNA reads TGTGCCAGCAGTCCCGCCGCAGACAGGTATAATTCACCCCTCCACTTT. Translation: CASSPAADRYNSPLHF.

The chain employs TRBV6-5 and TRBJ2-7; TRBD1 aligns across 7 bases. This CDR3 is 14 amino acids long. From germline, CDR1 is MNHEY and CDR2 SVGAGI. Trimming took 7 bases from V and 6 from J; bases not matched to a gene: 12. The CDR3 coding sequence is TGTGCCAGCACTCACCACAGGGGCAGGGGCGAGCAGTACTTC. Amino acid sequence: CASTHHRGRGEQYF.

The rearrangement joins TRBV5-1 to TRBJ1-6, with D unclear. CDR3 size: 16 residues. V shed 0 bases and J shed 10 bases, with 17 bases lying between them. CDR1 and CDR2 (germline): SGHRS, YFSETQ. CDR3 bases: TGCGCCAGCAGCTTGGATGGTTTAGCGGTAGGATCACCCCTCCACTTT. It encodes CASSLDGLAVGSPLHF.

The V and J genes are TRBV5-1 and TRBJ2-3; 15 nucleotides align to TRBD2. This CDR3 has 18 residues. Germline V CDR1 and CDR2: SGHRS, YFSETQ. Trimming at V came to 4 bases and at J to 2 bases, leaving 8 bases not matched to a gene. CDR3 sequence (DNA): TGCGCCAGCAGCCCCACCGGGACTAGCGGGGGGACCACAGATACGCAGTATTTT. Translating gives CASSPTGTSGGTTDTQYF.

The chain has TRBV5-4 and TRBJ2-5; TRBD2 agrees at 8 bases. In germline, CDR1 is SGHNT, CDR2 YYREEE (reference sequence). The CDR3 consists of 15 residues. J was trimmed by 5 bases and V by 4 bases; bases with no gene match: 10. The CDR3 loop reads CASSQGGGQGETQYF. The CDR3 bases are TGTGCCAGCAGCCAGGGCGGGGGGCAGGGGGAGACCCAGTACTTC.

DNA for the CDR3: TGTGCCAGCAGCTTGACAGAAATTAATGAAAAACTGTTTTTT. Translation gives CASSLTEINEKLFF. The chain recombines TRBV7-9 with TRBJ1-4; maybe TRBD1 (5 bases). V shed 3 bases and J shed 4 bases, with 9 bases lying between them. This CDR3 has 14 amino acids. CDR1 SEHNR and CDR2 FQNEAQ come from the germline V gene (reference sequence).

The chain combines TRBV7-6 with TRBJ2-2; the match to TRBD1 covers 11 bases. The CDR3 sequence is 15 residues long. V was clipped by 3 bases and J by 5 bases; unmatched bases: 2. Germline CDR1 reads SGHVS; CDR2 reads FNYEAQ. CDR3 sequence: CASSFGTGGTGELFF. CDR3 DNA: TGTGCCAGCAGCTTCGGGACAGGGGGAACCGGGGAGCTGTTTTTT.

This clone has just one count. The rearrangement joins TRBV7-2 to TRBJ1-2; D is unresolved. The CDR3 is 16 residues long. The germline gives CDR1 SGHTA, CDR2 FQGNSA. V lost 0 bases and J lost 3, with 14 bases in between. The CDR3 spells CASSLATLPPDYGYTF. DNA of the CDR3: TGTGCCAGCAGCTTAGCCACCCTCCCCCCAGACTATGGCTACACCTTC.

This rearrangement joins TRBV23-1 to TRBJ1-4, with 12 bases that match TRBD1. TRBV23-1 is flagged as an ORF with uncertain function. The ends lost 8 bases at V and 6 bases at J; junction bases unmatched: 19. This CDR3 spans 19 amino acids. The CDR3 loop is CASPGGGTGGALFYEKLFF. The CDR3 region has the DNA TGCGCCAGCCCAGGAGGCGGGACAGGGGGCGCCTTGTTTTATGAAAAACTGTTTTTT.

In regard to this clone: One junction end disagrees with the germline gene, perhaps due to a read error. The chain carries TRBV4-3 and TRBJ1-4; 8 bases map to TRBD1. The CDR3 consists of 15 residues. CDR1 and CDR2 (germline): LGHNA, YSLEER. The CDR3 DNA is TGCGCCAGCAGCCAAGCAGACAGGGGAAATGAAAAACTGTCTTTT. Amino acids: CASSQADRGNEKLSF.

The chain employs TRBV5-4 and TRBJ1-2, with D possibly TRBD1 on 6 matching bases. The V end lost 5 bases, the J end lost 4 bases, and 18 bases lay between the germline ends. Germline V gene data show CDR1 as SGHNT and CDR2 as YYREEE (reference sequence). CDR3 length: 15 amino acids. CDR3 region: CASSYGGGDGYGYTF. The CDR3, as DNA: TGTGCCAGCAGTTATGGAGGGGGGGATGGCTATGGCTACACCTTC.

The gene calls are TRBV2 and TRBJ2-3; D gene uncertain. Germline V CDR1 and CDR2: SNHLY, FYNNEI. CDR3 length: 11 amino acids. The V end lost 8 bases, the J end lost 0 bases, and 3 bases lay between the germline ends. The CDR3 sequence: CASGSTDTQYF. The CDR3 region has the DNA TGTGCCAGCGGCAGCACAGATACGCAGTATTTT.

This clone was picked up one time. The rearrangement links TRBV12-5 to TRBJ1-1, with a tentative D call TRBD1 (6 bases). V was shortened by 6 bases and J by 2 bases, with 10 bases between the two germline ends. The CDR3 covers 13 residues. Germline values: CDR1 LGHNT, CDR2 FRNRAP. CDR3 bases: TGTGCTAGTGGCCAACAGGGAAACACTGAAGCTTTCTTT. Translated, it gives CASGQQGNTEAFF.

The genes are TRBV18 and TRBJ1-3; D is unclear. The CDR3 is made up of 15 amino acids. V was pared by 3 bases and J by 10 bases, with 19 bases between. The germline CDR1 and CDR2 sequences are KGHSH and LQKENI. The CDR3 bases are TGTGCCAGCTCACCGATTGACTCCTCGTCGGGGACCATATATTTT. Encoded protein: CASSPIDSSSGTIYF.

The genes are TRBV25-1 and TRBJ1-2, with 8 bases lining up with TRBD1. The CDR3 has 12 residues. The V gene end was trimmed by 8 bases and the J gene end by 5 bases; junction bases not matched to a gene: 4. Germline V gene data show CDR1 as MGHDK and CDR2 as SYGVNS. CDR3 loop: CASGQGYYGYTF. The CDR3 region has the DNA TGTGCCAGCGGACAGGGTTATTATGGCTACACCTTC.

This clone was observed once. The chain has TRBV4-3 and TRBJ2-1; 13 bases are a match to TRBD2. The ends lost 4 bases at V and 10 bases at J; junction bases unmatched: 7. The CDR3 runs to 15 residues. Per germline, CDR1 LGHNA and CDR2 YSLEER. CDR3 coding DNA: TGCGCCAGCAGCCCCTGGACTAGCGGGGGCGGGGAGCAGTTCTTC. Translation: CASSPWTSGGGEQFF.

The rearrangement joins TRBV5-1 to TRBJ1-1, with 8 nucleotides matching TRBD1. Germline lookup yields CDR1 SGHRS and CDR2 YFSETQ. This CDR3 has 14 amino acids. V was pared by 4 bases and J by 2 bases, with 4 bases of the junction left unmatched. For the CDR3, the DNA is TGCGCCAGCAGCGTACAGGGGGGAAACACTGAAGCTTTCTTT. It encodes CASSVQGGNTEAFF.

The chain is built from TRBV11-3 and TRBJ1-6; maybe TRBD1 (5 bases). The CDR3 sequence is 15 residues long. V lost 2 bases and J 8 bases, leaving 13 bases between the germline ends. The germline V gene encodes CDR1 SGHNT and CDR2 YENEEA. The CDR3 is CASSLFSGQDSPLHF. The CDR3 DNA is TGTGCCAGCAGCTTATTCTCAGGACAAGATTCACCCCTCCACTTT.

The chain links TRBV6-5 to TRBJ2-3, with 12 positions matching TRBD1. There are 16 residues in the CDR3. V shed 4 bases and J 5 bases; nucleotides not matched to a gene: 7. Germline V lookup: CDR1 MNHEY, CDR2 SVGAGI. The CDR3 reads CASSWTGTGGRDTQYF. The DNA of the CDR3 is TGTGCCAGCAGTTGGACCGGGACAGGGGGCAGAGATACGCAGTATTTT.

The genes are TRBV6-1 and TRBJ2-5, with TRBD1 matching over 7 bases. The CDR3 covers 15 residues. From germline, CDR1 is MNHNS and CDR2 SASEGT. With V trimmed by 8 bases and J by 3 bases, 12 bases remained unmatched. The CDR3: CASGGPGQTKETQYF. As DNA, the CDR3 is TGTGCCAGCGGGGGACCGGGACAGACTAAAGAGACCCAGTACTTC.

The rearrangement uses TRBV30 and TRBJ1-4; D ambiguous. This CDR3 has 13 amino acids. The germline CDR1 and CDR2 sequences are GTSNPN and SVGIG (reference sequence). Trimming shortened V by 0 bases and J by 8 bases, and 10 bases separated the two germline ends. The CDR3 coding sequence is TGTGCCTGGAGTGTACGGAGTAGAGAAAAACTGTTTTTT. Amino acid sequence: CAWSVRSREKLFF.